This T cell receptor beta chain was sequenced in a study of blood T cells in healthy people across ages. This CDR3 has 14 amino acids. The V gene lost 7 bases and the J gene lost 2 bases, with 13 bases spanning the gap. It was with a sample-barcoded 5' primer and a J-beta primer mix that a second PCR of about 6 to 12 cycles was run. TCRdb used MiXCR to reprocess the 5' RACE reads, holding one entry per CDR3 protein. This sample has 910,000 or so distinct CDR3 sequences, with 51% found just once. This clonotype came up a few times. This chain uses TRBV12-3 or TRBV12-4 with TRBJ2-3, with D perhaps matching TRBD2 (6 bases). The sequence was collected from a woman aged 55 to 70 in good health. Specimen: blood. CDR3 bases: TGTGCCAGCAAACGGGACTTTAACACAGATACGCAGTATTTT. Translation: CASKRDFNTDTQYF.